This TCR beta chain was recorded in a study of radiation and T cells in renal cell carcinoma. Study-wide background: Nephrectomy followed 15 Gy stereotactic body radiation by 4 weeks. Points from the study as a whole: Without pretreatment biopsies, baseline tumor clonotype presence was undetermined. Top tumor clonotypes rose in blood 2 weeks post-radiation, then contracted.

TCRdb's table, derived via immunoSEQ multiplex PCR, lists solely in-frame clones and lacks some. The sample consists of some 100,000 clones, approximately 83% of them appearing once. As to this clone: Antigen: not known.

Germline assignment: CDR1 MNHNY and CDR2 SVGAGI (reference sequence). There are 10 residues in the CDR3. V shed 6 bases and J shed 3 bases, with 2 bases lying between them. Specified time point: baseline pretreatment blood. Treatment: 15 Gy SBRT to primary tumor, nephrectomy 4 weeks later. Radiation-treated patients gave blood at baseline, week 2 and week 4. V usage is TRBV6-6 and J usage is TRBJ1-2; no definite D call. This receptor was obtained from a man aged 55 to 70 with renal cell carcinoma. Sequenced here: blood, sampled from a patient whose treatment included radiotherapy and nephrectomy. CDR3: CASRDYGYTF. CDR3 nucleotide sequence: TGTGCCAGCAGAGACTATGGCTACACCTTC.